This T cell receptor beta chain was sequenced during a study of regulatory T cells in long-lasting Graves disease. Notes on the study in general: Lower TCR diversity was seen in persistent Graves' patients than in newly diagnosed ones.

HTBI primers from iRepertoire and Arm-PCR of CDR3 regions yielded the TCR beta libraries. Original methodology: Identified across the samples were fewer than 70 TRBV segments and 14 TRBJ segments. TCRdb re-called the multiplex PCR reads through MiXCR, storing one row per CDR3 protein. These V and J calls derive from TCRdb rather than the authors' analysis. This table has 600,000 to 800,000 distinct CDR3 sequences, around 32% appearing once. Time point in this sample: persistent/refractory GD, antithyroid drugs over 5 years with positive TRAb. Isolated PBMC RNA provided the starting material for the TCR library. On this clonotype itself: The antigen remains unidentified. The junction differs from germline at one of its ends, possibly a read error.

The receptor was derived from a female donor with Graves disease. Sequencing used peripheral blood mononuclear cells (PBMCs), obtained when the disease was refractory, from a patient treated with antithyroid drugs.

CDR3: CASSLDRVPSPLHF. The CDR3 bases are TGCGCCAGCAGCTTGGACAGGGTCCCTTCACCCCTCCACTTT. This chain links TRBV5-5 with TRBJ1-6; the match to TRBD1 covers 8 bases. Germline CDR1 SGHKS, CDR2 YYEKEE (reference sequence). The CDR3 covers 14 residues.